The 20 T cell receptor beta chains reported below all come from one sample, sequenced in a study of response to subunit inactivated influenza vaccine. In TCRdb, the RT-PCR reads were re-called with MiXCR into one record per CDR3 protein. The sample has approximately 250,000 distinct CDR3 sequences, more than 9% seen once; the top ten hold approximately 8.3%. This specimen was non-naive T cells sorted from PBMCs, taken 14 days before vaccination. Receptors originate from a man in his forties or fifties who received an inactivated influenza vaccine.

This sequence joins TRBV5-1 and TRBJ2-3; 8 bases line up with TRBD2. Germline V lookup: CDR1 SGHRS, CDR2 YFSETQ. V was clipped by 4 bases and J by 3 bases; unmatched bases: 10. The CDR3 spans 16 residues. DNA of the CDR3: TGCGCCAGCAGCGCCACTAGCGGCTATCCGACAGATACGCAGTATTTT. This encodes CASSATSGYPTDTQYF.

This clonotype was seen a handful of times. This chain links TRBV3-1 with TRBJ2-7, with a weak D call TRBD1 (6 bases). Looked up from germline, CDR1 is LGHDT and CDR2 is YNNKEL (reference sequence). This CDR3 region has 13 residues. V was trimmed by 4 bases and J by 0 bases, leaving 7 bases between them. CDR3 sequence (DNA): TGTGCCAGCAGCCCAGGGGCCTCCTACGAGCAGTACTTC. This sequence encodes CASSPGASYEQYF.

The gene calls are TRBV20-1 and TRBJ1-1; D unresolved. Trimming pared 6 bases from V and 5 bases from J, leaving 13 bases between. The germline V gene encodes CDR1 DFQATT and CDR2 SNEGSKA (reference sequence). CDR3 length equals 12 residues. This chain's CDR3 is CSAGGYVTEAFF. The CDR3 DNA is TGCAGTGCCGGCGGGTATGTTACTGAAGCTTTCTTT.

This clonotype came up many times. The V and J genes are TRBV18 and TRBJ2-7, with a weak D call TRBD1 (6 bases). The V gene's germline CDR1 is KGHSH and CDR2 LQKENI. The CDR3 totals 14 residues. Trimming stripped 0 bases from V and 2 bases from J, with 8 bases between. The CDR3 nucleotides read TGTGCCAGCTCACCACCCAACAGGGCCTACGAGCAGTACTTC. Amino acid sequence: CASSPPNRAYEQYF.

This clonotype was seen ten or more times. The J gene is TRBJ1-6, the V gene TRBV28, with D perhaps matching TRBD1 (5 bases). The germline CDR1 and CDR2 sequences are MDHEN and SYDVKM. Trimming took off 6 bases at V and 5 bases at J, with 8 bases between the two ends. This CDR3 region has 13 residues. Here the CDR3 reads CASRGLHNSPLHF. The CDR3 DNA reads as TGTGCCAGCAGGGGACTCCATAATTCACCCCTCCACTTT.

At least ten counts were recorded for this clonotype. The CDR3 DNA follows: TGTGCCAGCAGCTGGTGGACAGGGAACGTGATACACAATGAGCAGTTCTTC. Its translation is CASSWWTGNVIHNEQFF. The rearrangement joins TRBV5-5 to TRBJ2-1; TRBD1 agrees at 8 bases. Germline lookup yields CDR1 SGHKS and CDR2 YYEKEE (reference sequence). The V segment lost 3 bases and the J segment 5 bases; nucleotides outside the gene matches: 13. CDR3 length: 17 amino acids. Drawing the rest from reference TRBV5-5 and TRBJ2-1, the complete variable domain is DAGVTQSPTHLIKTRGQQVTLRCSPISGHKSVSWYQQVLGQGPQFIFQYYEKEERGRGNFPDRFSARQFPNYSSELNVNALLLGDSALYLCASSWWTGNVIHNEQFFGPGTRLTVL.

V is TRBV28 and J is TRBJ2-1; 8 nucleotides match TRBD2. The CDR3 totals 15 residues. V gave up 3 bases and J gave up 10 bases; unmatched junction bases: 11. Germline lookup yields CDR1 MDHEN and CDR2 SYDVKM. CDR3 nucleotide sequence: TGTGCCAGCAGTTTGCCAGGAAGCGGGAGCGGCGAGCAGTTCTTC. As protein: CASSLPGSGSGEQFF.

This clonotype turned up a few times. This sequence joins TRBV7-2 and TRBJ2-2; D is unclear. V lost 5 bases, J lost 1 base, and 14 bases lay in between. Germline assignment: CDR1 SGHTA and CDR2 FQGNSA. The CDR3 runs to 16 residues. CDR3 sequence reads: CASSREAARNTGELFF. DNA of the CDR3: TGTGCCAGCAGCCGAGAAGCAGCAAGGAACACCGGGGAGCTGTTTTTT.

This clonotype was observed a handful of times. The genes are TRBV15 and TRBJ1-6, with TRBD1 as a possible D gene (6 bases). Trimming shortened V by 4 bases and J by 9 bases, and 13 bases separated the two germline ends. The length of the CDR3 is 14 residues. CDR1 is LNHNV, CDR2 YYDKDF, per germline (reference sequence). In DNA, the CDR3 is TGTGCCACCAGCACCCAGGGGTTCCTTTCACCCCTCCACTTT. Its translation is CATSTQGFLSPLHF.

The chain carries TRBV5-6 and TRBJ1-5; D remains ambiguous. In germline, CDR1 is SGHDT, CDR2 YYEEEE. Trimming cost V 3 bases and J 0 bases, with 13 bases left between them. This CDR3 is 16 amino acids long. Written as DNA, the CDR3 is TGTGCCAGCAGCTCCCAATTTGCATCTAGCAATCAGCCCCAGCATTTT. Protein: CASSSQFASSNQPQHF.

This clonotype was counted at least ten times. CDR3 loop: CATSGYRGVQNEQFF. The DNA of the CDR3 is TGTGCCACCAGTGGGTACAGGGGAGTCCAAAATGAGCAGTTCTTC. The chain carries TRBV24-1 and TRBJ2-1, with 7 bases lining up with TRBD1. V gave up 5 bases and J gave up 7 bases; unmatched junction bases: 10. Per germline, CDR1 KGHDR and CDR2 SFDVKD. This CDR3 contains 15 residues.

This clonotype was picked up a small number of times. The genes are TRBV14 and TRBJ2-7; 10 nucleotides line up with TRBD2. Per germline, CDR1 SGHDN and CDR2 FVKESK. CDR3 length: 15 amino acids. Trimming at V came to 4 bases and at J to 3 bases, leaving 6 bases not matched to a gene. The CDR3 bases are TGTGCCAGCAGCCGAGGACTAGCGGAAAGCTACGAGCAGTACTTC. Translated, it gives CASSRGLAESYEQYF.

V is TRBV18 and J is TRBJ1-1, with TRBD1 identical over 7 bases. Germline trimming cut 3 bases from V and 10 bases from J; bases unmatched to any gene: 11. This CDR3 has 14 residues. The germline V gene encodes CDR1 KGHSH and CDR2 LQKENI. The CDR3 DNA reads as TGTGCCAGCTCACCGCGGACAGACAGGGAGGGAGCTTTCTTT. Its translation is CASSPRTDREGAFF.

This clonotype was found a few times. The chain links TRBV6-5 to TRBJ2-3, with 9 positions matching TRBD2. Per germline, CDR1 MNHEY and CDR2 SVGAGI. CDR3 length: 16 residues. With V trimmed by 0 bases and J by 2 bases, 3 bases remained unmatched. In nucleotides, the CDR3 is TGTGCCAGCAGTTACTCGACTAGCGGAAACACAGATACGCAGTATTTT. This encodes CASSYSTSGNTDTQYF.

This clonotype was recorded at least ten times. The gene calls are TRBV12-3 or TRBV12-4 and TRBJ1-1; the D is unclear. The CDR3 consists of 15 residues. Trimming pared 5 bases from V and 6 bases from J, leaving 19 bases between. The DNA for the CDR3 is TGTGCCAGCAGTCCATCCTGGACCCTACACCCTGAAGCTTTCTTT. Amino acid sequence: CASSPSWTLHPEAFF.

This clonotype was counted between two and nine times. This chain uses TRBV10-3 with TRBJ1-3, with D tentatively TRBD1 (5 bases). There are 14 residues in the CDR3. Germline lookup yields CDR1 ENHRY and CDR2 SYGVKD. V shed 3 bases and J shed 3 bases, with 9 bases lying between them. The CDR3 loop reads CAISDLGDGNTIYF. CDR3 sequence (DNA): TGTGCCATCAGTGATCTAGGGGATGGAAACACCATATATTTT.

V is TRBV20-1 and J is TRBJ1-2, with D unresolved. CDR1 DFQATT and CDR2 SNEGSKA come from the germline V gene (reference sequence). V lost 0 bases to trimming and J lost 4 bases, with 12 bases between them. This CDR3 has 14 residues. The CDR3 sequence is CSARDRRRTYGYTF. CDR3 bases: TGCAGTGCTAGAGATCGGCGCAGGACCTATGGCTACACCTTC.

This clonotype came up a few times. This chain uses TRBV9 with TRBJ2-1, with 7 bases lining up with TRBD1. V was clipped by 1 base and J by 8 bases; unmatched bases: 12. Per germline, CDR1 SGDLS and CDR2 YYNGEE. This CDR3 contains 16 residues. The CDR3, as DNA: TGTGCCAGCAGCGTATCCATGGCAGGGGGTATTGATGAGCAGTTCTTC. Amino acids: CASSVSMAGGIDEQFF.

Many counts were recorded for this clonotype. The rearrangement links TRBV6-1 to TRBJ2-7; D call uncertain. CDR1 and CDR2 (germline): MNHNS, SASEGT. Deletions cut 7 bases from V and 4 bases from J, with 17 bases between. The CDR3 runs to 14 residues. CDR3 protein: CASTPGVRYYEQYF. DNA for the CDR3: TGTGCCAGCACCCCGGGCGTTCGGTATTACGAGCAGTACTTC.

This clonotype was picked up many times. The chain recombines TRBV6-1 with TRBJ1-5, with D perhaps TRBD1 (5 bases). The V end was cut by 6 bases, the J end by 3 bases, with 15 bases between. The CDR3 extends over 15 amino acids. Germline assignment: CDR1 MNHNS and CDR2 SASEGT. The CDR3 DNA sequence: TGTGCCAGCAGCCCTACCCTGGGGCCCAATCAGCCCCAGCATTTT. This encodes CASSPTLGPNQPQHF.